This T cell receptor beta chain was sequenced in a study of T cell clonality in common variable immunodeficiency. Regarding the study as a whole: TCRbeta clonality was increased in CVID versus healthy controls. In common variable immunodeficiency, TCR beta chains reportedly carried fewer deletions and N-nucleotide insertions.

The table lists this clone with many counts. As yet, its antigen is unknown. The read ends 3 residues early relative to the CDR3; the germline J gene fills the gap. Measured with immunoSEQ multiplex PCR; TCRdb has only the in-frame clones, and not every one. Sampling found tens of thousands of clones, none seen once. V was clipped by 7 bases and J by 5 bases; unmatched bases: 16. The CDR3 spans 15 residues. In germline, CDR1 is DFQATT, CDR2 SNEGSKA (reference sequence). The sequencing input was peripheral blood mononuclear cells. This clonotype was sampled from a human donor with common variable immunodeficiency. The chain recombines TRBV20-1 with TRBJ2-5, with TRBD2 identical over 7 bases. The covered CDR3 bases are TGCAGTGTGAGCCCCACAGCGGGGAATGGGGAGACC. Translation: CSVSPTAGNGET. In full, the CDR3 is CSVSPTAGNGETQYF.